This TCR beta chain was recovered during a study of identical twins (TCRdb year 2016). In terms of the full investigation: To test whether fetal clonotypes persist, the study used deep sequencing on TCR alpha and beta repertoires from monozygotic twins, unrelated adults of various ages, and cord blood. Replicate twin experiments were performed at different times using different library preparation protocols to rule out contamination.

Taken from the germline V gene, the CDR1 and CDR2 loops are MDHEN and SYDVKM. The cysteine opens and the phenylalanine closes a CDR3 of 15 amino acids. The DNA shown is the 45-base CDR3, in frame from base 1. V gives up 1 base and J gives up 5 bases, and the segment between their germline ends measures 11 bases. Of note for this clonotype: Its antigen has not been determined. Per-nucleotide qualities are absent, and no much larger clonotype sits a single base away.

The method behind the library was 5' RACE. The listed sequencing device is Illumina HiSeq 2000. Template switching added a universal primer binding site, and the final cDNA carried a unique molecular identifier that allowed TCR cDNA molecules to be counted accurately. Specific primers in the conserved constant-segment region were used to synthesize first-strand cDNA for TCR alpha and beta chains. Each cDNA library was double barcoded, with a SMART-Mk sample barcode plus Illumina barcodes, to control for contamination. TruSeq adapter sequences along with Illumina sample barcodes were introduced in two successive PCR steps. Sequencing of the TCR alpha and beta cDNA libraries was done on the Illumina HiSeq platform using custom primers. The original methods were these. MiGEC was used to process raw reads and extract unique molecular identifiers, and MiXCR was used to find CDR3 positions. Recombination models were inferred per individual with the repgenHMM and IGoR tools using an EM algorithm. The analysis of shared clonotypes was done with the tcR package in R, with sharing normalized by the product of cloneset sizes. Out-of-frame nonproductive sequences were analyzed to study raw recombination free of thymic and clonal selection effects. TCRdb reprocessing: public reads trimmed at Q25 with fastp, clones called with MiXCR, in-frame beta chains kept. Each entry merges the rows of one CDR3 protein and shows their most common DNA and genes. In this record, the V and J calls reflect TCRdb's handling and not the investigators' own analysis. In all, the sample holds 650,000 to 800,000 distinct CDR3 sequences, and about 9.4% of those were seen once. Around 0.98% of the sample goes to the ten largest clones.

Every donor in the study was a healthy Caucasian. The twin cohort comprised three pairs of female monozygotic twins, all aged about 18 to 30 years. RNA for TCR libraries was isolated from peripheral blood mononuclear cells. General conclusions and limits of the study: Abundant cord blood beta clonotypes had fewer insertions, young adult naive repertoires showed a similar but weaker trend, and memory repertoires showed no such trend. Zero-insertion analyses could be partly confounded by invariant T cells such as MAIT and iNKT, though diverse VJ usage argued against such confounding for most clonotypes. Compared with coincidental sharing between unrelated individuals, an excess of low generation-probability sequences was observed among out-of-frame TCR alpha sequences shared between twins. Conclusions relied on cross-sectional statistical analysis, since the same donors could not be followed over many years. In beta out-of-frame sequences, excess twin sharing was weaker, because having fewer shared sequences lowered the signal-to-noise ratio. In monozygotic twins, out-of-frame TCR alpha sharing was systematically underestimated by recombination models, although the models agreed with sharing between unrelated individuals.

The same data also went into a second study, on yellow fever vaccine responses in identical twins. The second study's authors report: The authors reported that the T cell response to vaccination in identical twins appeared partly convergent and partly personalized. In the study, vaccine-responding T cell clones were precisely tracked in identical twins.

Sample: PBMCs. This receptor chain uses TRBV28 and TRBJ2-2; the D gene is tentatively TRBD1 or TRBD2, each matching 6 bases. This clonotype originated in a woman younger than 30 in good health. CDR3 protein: CASSLSTGRTGELFF. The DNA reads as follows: TGTGCCAGCAGTTTATCAACAGGGAGGACCGGGGAGCTGTTTTTT.